This passage covers 19 T cell receptor beta chains from one sample sequenced in a study of CD8+ T cells in alopecia areata. Specified treatment: oral pan-JAK inhibitor, 5-10 mg twice daily. RNA was isolated and reverse transcribed to cDNA, the sequencing template. The protocol was immunoSEQ multiplex PCR, while the TCRdb copy is restricted to in-frame clones and leaves out a portion. In the table there are around 150,000 clones, around three fifths of which are singletons. The sample here was CD4+ T cells sorted from blood, taken at week 24, from a patient treated with tofacitinib. All receptors come from a human donor with alopecia areata.

This chain connects TRBV29-1 to TRBJ1-2, with D possibly TRBD1 on 6 matching bases. The CDR3 is made up of 15 amino acids. Trimming pared 4 bases from V and 1 base from J, leaving 16 bases between. Germline lookup yields CDR1 SQVTM and CDR2 ANQGSEA. This CDR3 reads CSVVGTRSNNYGYTF. The CDR3 region has the DNA TGCAGCGTTGTGGGGACACGGAGTAATAACTATGGCTACACCTTC.

The gene calls are TRBV7-9 and TRBJ2-3; D gene uncertain. Germline loops: CDR1 SEHNR, CDR2 FQNEAQ (reference sequence). Trimming removed 1 base at V and 6 bases at J, with 11 bases between. The CDR3 length is 14 residues. The CDR3 region is CASSLEGQGDTQYF. The CDR3, as DNA: TGTGCCAGCAGCTTAGAGGGTCAAGGGGATACGCAGTATTTT.

Comments on this clone: Other nucleotide sequences in the sample specify the same CDR3. V is TRBV20-1 and J is TRBJ2-5; a possible D gene is TRBD2 (5 bases). The V end was cut by 5 bases, the J end by 4 bases, with 5 bases between. The CDR3 has 10 amino acids. The germline gives CDR1 DFQATT, CDR2 SNEGSKA (reference sequence). The CDR3 region is CSAGRETQYF. The CDR3 nucleotides read TGCAGTGCTGGGAGAGAGACCCAGTACTTC.

The chain employs TRBV30 and TRBJ2-1; D call uncertain. The ends were cut back, 5 bases at V and 3 bases at J, with 5 bases in the middle. Germline V gives CDR1 GTSNPN, CDR2 SVGIG (reference sequence). The CDR3 contains 11 residues. The CDR3 DNA is TGTGCCTGGTCGGACTACAATGAGCAGTTCTTC. It is translated as CAWSDYNEQFF.

This clone was counted a few times. The chain employs TRBV7-2 and TRBJ2-5; 9 nucleotides match TRBD1. Germline V CDR1 and CDR2: SGHTA, FQGNSA. The CDR3 length is 15 residues. V dropped 0 bases and J dropped 7; count of bases not matched to a gene: 6. The DNA of the CDR3 is TGTGCCAGCAGCTTAGCGGAGGGACAGGGAAGGACCCAGTACTTC. Translating gives CASSLAEGQGRTQYF.

This CDR3 reads CASSPHRADEQFF. Here the CDR3 DNA reads TGTGCCAGCAGCCCACACAGGGCCGATGAGCAGTTCTTC. The rearrangement links TRBV9 to TRBJ2-1; D perhaps matches TRBD1 (6 bases). Looked up from germline, CDR1 is SGDLS and CDR2 is YYNGEE. The V and J ends lost 4 bases and 8 bases respectively, with 13 bases between them. This CDR3 is built from 13 residues.

CDR3 coding DNA: TGTGCCAGCAGGACAGGGGCGGGTGGCTACACCTTC. Its translation is CASRTGAGGYTF. The chain links TRBV27 to TRBJ1-2; 8 bases are shared with TRBD1. The CDR3 extends over 12 amino acids. The ends lost 6 bases at V and 7 bases at J; junction bases unmatched: 4. The V gene's germline CDR1 is MNHEY and CDR2 SMNVEV (reference sequence).

The V and J genes are TRBV6-5 and TRBJ2-4; 7 nucleotides align to TRBD2. Trimming at V came to 7 bases and at J to 3 bases, leaving 6 bases not matched to a gene. The CDR3 spans 14 residues. Looked up from germline, CDR1 is MNHEY and CDR2 is SVGAGI. CDR3 loop: CASKSGTGKNIQYF. CDR3 DNA sequence: TGTGCCAGCAAAAGCGGGACTGGCAAAAACATTCAGTACTTC.

V is TRBV7-8 and J is TRBJ2-6; the match to TRBD1 covers 8 bases. With V trimmed by 4 bases and J by 0 bases, 8 bases remained unmatched. Germline assignment: CDR1 SGHVS and CDR2 FQNEAQ. CDR3 length: 18 residues. The CDR3 protein is CASSYDRGLISGANVLTF. The CDR3 region has the DNA TGTGCCAGCAGCTATGACAGGGGCCTAATCTCTGGGGCCAACGTCCTGACTTTC.

The rearrangement links TRBV9 to TRBJ2-7, with a possible D match to TRBD2 (5 bases). The CDR3 has 13 amino acids. The V gene lost 0 bases and the J gene lost 6 bases, with 10 bases spanning the gap. Germline assignment: CDR1 SGDLS and CDR2 YYNGEE. The CDR3 spells CASSVVLAGEQYF. For the CDR3, the DNA is TGTGCCAGCAGCGTAGTGCTGGCGGGCGAGCAGTACTTC.

The table lists this clone with many counts. This rearrangement joins TRBV2 to TRBJ1-1, with 7 bases identical to TRBD1. V lost 6 bases to trimming and J lost 8 bases; unmatched junction nucleotides: 9. CDR1 is SNHLY and CDR2 is FYNNEI in the germline V gene. There are 13 residues in the CDR3. This CDR3 is CASRTLAGGEAFF. The CDR3 DNA sequence: TGTGCCAGCAGGACGTTGGCAGGGGGGGAAGCTTTCTTT.

This clone has a handful of counts. This sequence joins TRBV29-1 and TRBJ2-7; D perhaps matches TRBD1 (6 bases). CDR1 and CDR2 from the germline V gene are SQVTM and ANQGSEA. V was pared by 0 bases and J by 5 bases, with 14 bases between. The CDR3 extends over 14 amino acids. CDR3 nucleotides: TGCAGCGTTGAAGATAGTCCTGGGGGCCACGAGCAGTACTTC. Translating it yields CSVEDSPGGHEQYF.

The chain has TRBV13 and TRBJ2-7; TRBD1 matches at 9 bases. Germline assignment: CDR1 PRHDT and CDR2 FYEKMQ (reference sequence). This CDR3 is built from 16 residues. Trimming at V came to 5 bases and at J to 2 bases, leaving 10 bases not matched to a gene. The CDR3 reads CASSHQGQGSPYEQYF. Here the CDR3 DNA reads TGTGCCAGCAGCCATCAAGGACAGGGGAGTCCCTACGAGCAGTACTTC.

This rearrangement joins TRBV6-6 to TRBJ2-6, with 7 positions matching TRBD1. V lost 11 bases to trimming and J lost 2 bases; unmatched junction nucleotides: 3. The germline CDR1 and CDR2 sequences are MNHNY and SVGAGI (reference sequence). The CDR3 consists of 13 residues. CDR3 nucleotide sequence: TGTGCCGGAAGGGGGCCTGGGGCCAACGTCCTGACTTTC. Translating it yields CAGRGPGANVLTF.

The CDR3 loop reads CSARDPDGGTF. Here the CDR3 DNA reads TGCAGTGCTAGAGATCCGGATGGCGGGACCTTC. J is TRBJ1-2 and V is TRBV20-1; D gene uncertain. Trimming removed 0 bases from V and 14 bases from J, with 13 bases in between. The V gene's germline CDR1 is DFQATT and CDR2 SNEGSKA (reference sequence). The CDR3 loop spans 11 amino acids.

There are a few counts of this clone. The chain has TRBV10-3 and TRBJ1-1; 7 nucleotides line up with TRBD1. The germline gives CDR1 ENHRY, CDR2 SYGVKD. CDR3 length: 14 residues. With V trimmed by 4 bases and J by 2 bases, 4 bases remained unmatched. The CDR3 loop reads CAISVNRGNTEAFF. In DNA form, the CDR3 reads TGTGCCATCAGTGTGAACAGGGGTAACACTGAAGCTTTCTTT.

This clone was recorded a few times. J is TRBJ2-5 and V is TRBV23-1; 12 bases align to TRBD2. TRBV23-1 is an open reading frame whose function is uncertain. Trimming removed 0 bases from V and 0 bases from J; junction bases left unmatched: 8. There are 19 residues in the CDR3. The CDR3 protein is CASSQSMASGGEYQETQYF. As DNA, the CDR3 is TGCGCCAGCAGTCAATCGATGGCTAGCGGGGGGGAATACCAAGAGACCCAGTACTTC.

This clone was counted a few times. The chain combines TRBV29-1 with TRBJ2-7; the D gene is possibly TRBD1 (6 bases). V lost 1 base to trimming and J lost 6 bases, with 10 bases between them. Germline CDR1 and CDR2: SQVTM and ANQGSEA. The CDR3 length is 12 residues. Here the CDR3 reads CSVEAGQREQYF. CDR3 bases: TGCAGCGTTGAAGCTGGACAGCGCGAGCAGTACTTC.

This clone was observed a few times. The rearrangement uses TRBV29-1 and TRBJ1-2; no clear D. CDR3 size: 12 residues. Trimming removed 0 bases from V and 2 bases from J, with 4 bases in between. Germline CDR1 SQVTM, CDR2 ANQGSEA. In DNA, the CDR3 is TGCAGCGTTGAAGAAGGGAACTATGGCTACACCTTC. Its protein product is CSVEEGNYGYTF. The complete variable domain, with remaining parts taken from reference TRBV29-1 and TRBJ1-2, reads SAVISQKPSRDICQRGTSLTIQCQVDSQVTMMFWYRQQPGQSLTLIATANQGSEATYESGFVIDKFPISRPNLTFSTLTVSNMSPEDSSIYLCSVEEGNYGYTFGSGTRLTVV.